Below, 10 T cell receptor beta chains from the same sample are listed, as sequenced in a study of blood T cell repertoires in COVID-19. TCRdb's copy holds only in-frame clones and misses some; the assay was immunoSEQ multiplex PCR. The sample has about 86,000 clones, just under 85% seen once. The specimen sequenced was peripheral blood. These receptors all stem from a man in his fifties or sixties with acute or convalescent COVID-19.

A single count supports this clone. This chain uses TRBV10-3 with TRBJ1-1, with D unclear. From germline, CDR1 is ENHRY and CDR2 SYGVKD. The CDR3 spans 13 residues. Between the trimmed V and J ends, which lost 0 bases and 7 bases, there was a span of 9 bases. The DNA for the CDR3 is TGTGCCATCAGTGAGTCGTTTGAGATTGAAGCTTTCTTT. Amino acid sequence: CAISESFEIEAFF.

The rearrangement joins TRBV27 to TRBJ1-1; D may be TRBD1 (6 bases). Germline values: CDR1 MNHEY, CDR2 SMNVEV (reference sequence). The CDR3 runs to 15 residues. V was trimmed by 7 bases and J by 1 base, leaving 16 bases between them. The CDR3 DNA reads TGTGCCAGCAACTACTTGGGGGGGCGGAACACTGAAGCTTTCTTT. It translates to CASNYLGGRNTEAFF.

This clone came up once. The chain links TRBV7-2 to TRBJ2-5; D remains ambiguous. The CDR3 runs 13 residues. Germline V gene sequence: CDR1 SGHTA, CDR2 FQGNSA. Trimming pared 2 bases from V and 2 bases from J, leaving 6 bases between. As DNA, the CDR3 is TGTGCCAGCAGCTTAAACTTACAAGAGACCCAGTACTTC. It codes for CASSLNLQETQYF. The whole variable domain, remainder taken from reference TRBV7-2 and TRBJ2-5, is GAGVSQSPSNKVTEKGKDVELRCDPISGHTALYWYRQSLGQGLEFLIYFQGNSAPDKSGLPSDRFSAERTGGSVSTLTIQRTQQEDSAVYLCASSLNLQETQYFGPGTRLLVL.

In this sample, this clone turned up once. This chain links TRBV5-1 with TRBJ2-7; D not resolved. Germline-derived CDR1 and CDR2 are SGHRS and YFSETQ. The CDR3 is made up of 18 amino acids. V was cut by 0 bases and J by 3 bases, with 22 bases left in between. CDR3: CASSLGVHRPNLFYEQYF. CDR3 nucleotides: TGCGCCAGCAGCTTGGGGGTTCACAGACCAAATCTATTCTACGAGCAGTACTTC.

The rearrangement links TRBV7-2 to TRBJ2-3; weak D call: TRBD2 (5 bases). The CDR3 has 15 residues. V was clipped by 5 bases and J by 2 bases, with 14 bases between them. Germline values: CDR1 SGHTA, CDR2 FQGNSA. CDR3 loop: CASSPKAVYTDTQYF. CDR3 nucleotides: TGTGCCAGCAGCCCGAAAGCGGTTTACACAGATACGCAGTATTTT.

The DNA for the CDR3 is TGCGCCAGCAGTTGGGAGGGTTACGAGCAGTACTTC. Residues: CASSWEGYEQYF. The gene calls are TRBV10-2 and TRBJ2-7; the match to TRBD2 covers 7 bases. This CDR3 comprises 12 residues. V was pared by 5 bases and J by 4 bases, with 2 bases of the junction left unmatched. Germline CDR1 and CDR2: WSHSY and SAAADI.

The chain couples TRBV19 to TRBJ2-2; the D gene is possibly TRBD1 (6 bases). This CDR3 has 15 amino acids. Between the trimmed V and J ends, which lost 3 bases and 5 bases, there was a span of 13 bases. Germline assignment: CDR1 LNHDA and CDR2 SQIVND (reference sequence). CDR3 sequence reads: CASSIAGVGTGELFF. For the CDR3, the DNA is TGTGCCAGTAGTATTGCAGGGGTCGGTACCGGGGAGCTGTTTTTT.

This chain joins TRBV28 and TRBJ2-6; 10 bases match TRBD1. The length of the CDR3 is 20 residues. Germline values: CDR1 MDHEN, CDR2 SYDVKM. Trimming took 4 bases from V and 3 from J; bases not matched to a gene: 15. CDR3 in amino acids: CASSSPLAGQGMDGANVLTF. The CDR3, as DNA: TGTGCCAGCAGTTCCCCATTGGCGGGACAGGGGATGGATGGGGCCAACGTCCTGACTTTC.

This chain connects TRBV7-2 to TRBJ1-3, with D unclear. CDR3 length: 15 residues. V was cut by 1 base and J by 5 bases, with 12 bases left in between. CDR1 and CDR2 from the germline V gene are SGHTA and FQGNSA. The CDR3 DNA sequence: TGTGCCAGCAGCTTAGTTACGGAGCGGAGAAACACCATATATTTT. Protein: CASSLVTERRNTIYF.

This clone was found a few times. The chain is built from TRBV5-3 and TRBJ2-7; 9 nucleotides match TRBD1. TRBV5-3 counts as an open reading frame of uncertain function. Unmatched junction bases numbered 13, after V lost 5 bases and J lost 4 bases. The CDR3 contains 16 residues. In nucleotides, the CDR3 is TGTGCCAGAAGTACCAGTTCCGGGACAGGGCTTTACGAGCAGTACTTC. Amino acid sequence: CARSTSSGTGLYEQYF.